The 24 T cell receptor beta chains presented below share a single source sample, sequenced in a study of cytomegalovirus exposure and HLA in healthy donors. A multiplex PCR was run with 60 Vbeta primers and 13 Jbeta primers. Produced via immunoSEQ multiplex PCR; TCRdb's table is partial and in-frame only. The table lists 80,000 to 95,000 clones, more than 60% of them singletons, with 5.5% to 7.5% in the top ten. The source material was PBMCs. The source of these receptors is a man between 18 and 29 years old in good health and CMV-seropositive.

The chain is built from TRBV27 and TRBJ1-1, with 9 bases matching TRBD1. Germline CDR1 MNHEY, CDR2 SMNVEV (reference sequence). The CDR3 has 13 residues. After removal of 6 bases from V and 4 bases from J, the junction contained 3 bases not matched to a gene. The chain's CDR3 is CASRDRGGTEAFF. The DNA for the CDR3 is TGTGCCAGCAGGGACAGGGGAGGCACTGAAGCTTTCTTT.

This chain uses TRBV25-1 with TRBJ1-1; D not resolved. The V gene's germline CDR1 is MGHDK and CDR2 SYGVNS. The CDR3 runs to 14 residues. Trimming stripped 10 bases from V and 0 bases from J, with 15 bases between. The CDR3 DNA is TGTGCCAATTATCTTTCAGGCATGAACACTGAAGCTTTCTTT. Its protein is CANYLSGMNTEAFF.

This sequence joins TRBV5-1 and TRBJ2-7; 8 nucleotides line up with TRBD2. This CDR3 spans 15 amino acids. V gave up 0 bases and J gave up 2 bases; unmatched junction bases: 4. Germline CDR1 reads SGHRS; CDR2 reads YFSETQ. This CDR3 reads CASSLGGLATYEQYF. The CDR3 bases are TGCGCCAGCAGCTTGGGCGGACTAGCCACCTACGAGCAGTACTTC.

This clone has just a few counts. Germline and junction disagree at one end, which may indicate a read error. The chain combines TRBV7-7 with TRBJ2-3; 8 nucleotides align to TRBD1. The length of the CDR3 is 15 residues. The germline CDR1 and CDR2 sequences are SSHAT and FNYEAQ (reference sequence). CDR3 nucleotides: TGTGCTAGCAGCTTAGGACAGGGAACCTCAGATACGCAGTATTTT. Its translation is CASSLGQGTSDTQYF. Drawing the rest from reference TRBV7-7 and TRBJ2-3, the complete variable domain is GAGVSQSPRYKVTKRGQDVTLRCDPISSHATLYWYQQALGQGPEFLTYFNYEAQPDKSGLPSDRFSAERPEGSISTLTIQRTEQRDSAMYRCASSLGQGTSDTQYFGPGTRLTVL.

The J gene is TRBJ2-7, the V gene TRBV6-5, with D tentatively TRBD2 (6 bases). V shed 7 bases and J shed 1 base, with 11 bases lying between them. Germline CDR1 and CDR2: MNHEY and SVGAGI. This CDR3 comprises 13 residues. CDR3: CASTPGTSYEQYF. CDR3 nucleotide sequence: TGTGCCAGCACCCCAGGGACTTCCTACGAGCAGTACTTC.

The chain joins TRBV29-1 to TRBJ2-1; D is uncertain. The CDR3 loop spans 13 amino acids. Trimming cost V 5 bases and J 7 bases, with 15 bases left between them. Germline values: CDR1 SQVTM, CDR2 ANQGSEA. This CDR3 is CSVPLRSKNEQFF. The CDR3 bases are TGCAGCGTTCCCCTGCGGTCAAAGAATGAGCAGTTCTTC.

The chain joins TRBV7-3 to TRBJ2-1; D is unclear. The CDR3 covers 14 residues. Trimming took off 1 base at V and 6 bases at J, with 10 bases between the two ends. Germline V gives CDR1 SGHTA, CDR2 FQGTGA. Here the CDR3 reads CASSLSSRSNEQFF. CDR3 nucleotides: TGTGCCAGCAGCTTAAGCTCGAGAAGCAATGAGCAGTTCTTC.

This clone is categorized as medium-sized. As DNA, the CDR3 is TGTGCCAGCAGTGACCTCGGGACTGTGAACACCGGGGAGCTGTTTTTT. Translation: CASSDLGTVNTGELFF. This chain connects TRBV6-1 to TRBJ2-2, with D perhaps matching TRBD2 (6 bases). This CDR3 is built from 16 residues. Germline CDR1 and CDR2: MNHNS and SASEGT. V lost 3 bases, J lost 1 base, and 12 bases lay in between.

This chain joins TRBV25-1 and TRBJ2-1, with D tentatively TRBD2 (6 bases). The V end lost 5 bases, the J end lost 9 bases, and 17 bases lay between the germline ends. The germline V gene has CDR1 MGHDK and CDR2 SYGVNS. The CDR3 extends over 14 amino acids. The CDR3 DNA is TGTGCCAGCAGTCTTGGAGGGACCCCCATTGAGCAGTTCTTC. As protein: CASSLGGTPIEQFF.

This clone was seen only once. The chain carries TRBV10-3 and TRBJ2-5, with 7 positions matching TRBD1. CDR1 is ENHRY and CDR2 is SYGVKD in the germline V gene. Losses at the gene ends were 6 bases for V and 2 bases for J; bases not matched to a gene: 6. The CDR3 runs 14 residues. The CDR3 here is CAISRTGQQETQYF. The CDR3 DNA sequence: TGTGCCATCAGCCGGACAGGCCAACAAGAGACCCAGTACTTC.

The rearrangement joins TRBV2 to TRBJ2-7; 7 nucleotides match TRBD1. Germline lookup yields CDR1 SNHLY and CDR2 FYNNEI. V shed 3 bases and J 7 bases; nucleotides not matched to a gene: 3. The CDR3 is 12 residues long. The CDR3 loop reads CASSDRQGEQYF. In DNA form, the CDR3 reads TGTGCCAGCAGTGACCGACAGGGAGAGCAGTACTTC.

The V call is TRBV10-1, the J call TRBJ2-3, with TRBD2 matching over 10 bases. The CDR3 runs to 13 residues. Trimming cost V 5 bases and J 5 bases; bases outside gene matches: 1. Looked up from germline, CDR1 is WNHNN and CDR2 is SYGVQD (reference sequence). The CDR3 reads CASSRLAGDTQYF. CDR3 sequence (DNA): TGCGCCAGCAGTAGACTAGCGGGAGATACGCAGTATTTT.

This chain links TRBV7-8 with TRBJ1-5; TRBD1 is a possible D gene (5 bases). The CDR3 loop spans 15 amino acids. Trimming removed 2 bases from V and 5 bases from J, with 13 bases in between. Germline CDR1 SGHVS, CDR2 FQNEAQ. CDR3 region: CASSLMGQGYQPQHF. The DNA of the CDR3 is TGTGCCAGCAGCTTAATGGGTCAGGGTTATCAGCCCCAGCATTTT.

This rearrangement joins TRBV2 to TRBJ2-1; D gene ambiguous. The germline V gene encodes CDR1 SNHLY and CDR2 FYNNEI. The V end was cut by 7 bases, the J end by 3 bases, with 4 bases between. This CDR3 has 11 residues. CDR3 protein: CASNYYNEQFF. CDR3 DNA sequence: TGTGCCAGCAATTACTACAATGAGCAGTTCTTC.

This sequence joins TRBV10-1 and TRBJ2-3, with 8 nucleotides matching TRBD2. The CDR3 loop spans 12 amino acids. After removal of 3 bases from V and 11 bases from J, the junction contained 4 bases not matched to a gene. Germline V gives CDR1 WNHNN, CDR2 SYGVQD (reference sequence). CDR3 residues: CASSDRSGKQYF. The CDR3 DNA reads as TGCGCCAGCAGTGATCGTAGCGGGAAGCAGTATTTT.

The chain recombines TRBV6-1 with TRBJ1-2, with 9 bases identical to TRBD1. With V trimmed by 8 bases and J by 3 bases, 4 bases remained unmatched. Per germline, CDR1 MNHNS and CDR2 SASEGT. The CDR3 has 13 amino acids. The CDR3 nucleotides are TGTGCCAGCTCGGACAGGGGTGACTATGGCTACACCTTC. Residues: CASSDRGDYGYTF.

The rearrangement links TRBV7-9 to TRBJ2-4; D might be TRBD2 (5 bases). This CDR3 comprises 16 residues. Trimming cost V 0 bases and J 0 bases, with 9 bases left between them. Germline assignment: CDR1 SEHNR and CDR2 FQNEAQ (reference sequence). CDR3 amino acids: CASSLAREPAKNIQYF. The DNA for the CDR3 is TGTGCCAGCAGCTTAGCGAGGGAACCAGCCAAAAACATTCAGTACTTC.

V gene TRBV27 combines with J gene TRBJ2-7; D not resolved. Trimming took 5 bases from V and 5 from J, leaving 10 bases between them. The germline V gene encodes CDR1 MNHEY and CDR2 SMNVEV (reference sequence). The CDR3 totals 12 residues. The CDR3 sequence is CASSPMGNEQYF. CDR3 coding DNA: TGTGCCAGCAGTCCGATGGGCAACGAGCAGTACTTC.

The genes are TRBV2 and TRBJ2-1; 11 bases fit TRBD2. V shed 2 bases and J 8 bases; nucleotides not matched to a gene: 5. Germline assignment: CDR1 SNHLY and CDR2 FYNNEI. The CDR3 spans 15 residues. The CDR3 sequence: CASSELAGGQYEQFF. CDR3 sequence (DNA): TGTGCCAGCAGTGAACTAGCGGGAGGTCAGTATGAGCAGTTCTTC.

There are a few counts of this clone. The rearrangement uses TRBV18 and TRBJ2-1, with D perhaps TRBD2 (5 bases). Trimming removed 3 bases at V and 4 bases at J, with 16 bases between. Germline CDR1 is KGHSH and CDR2 is LQKENI. CDR3 length: 16 residues. The CDR3 reads CASSPTGMWSYNEQFF. CDR3 in DNA: TGTGCCAGCTCACCTACCGGGATGTGGAGTTACAATGAGCAGTTCTTC.

This clone occurred a few times. The gene calls are TRBV7-9 and TRBJ2-7, with no clear D. The CDR3 runs to 14 residues. Trimming removed 2 bases at V and 7 bases at J, with 15 bases between. Germline V CDR1 and CDR2: SEHNR, FQNEAQ (reference sequence). This CDR3 is CASSLNPLSGEQYF. Written as DNA, the CDR3 is TGTGCCAGCAGCTTAAATCCCCTCTCAGGAGAGCAGTACTTC.

This chain connects TRBV29-1 to TRBJ1-3, with D possibly TRBD1 on 5 matching bases. Germline V gives CDR1 SQVTM, CDR2 ANQGSEA. The CDR3 covers 13 residues. V lost 7 bases and J 0 bases, leaving 10 bases between the germline ends. CDR3 protein: CSATTASGNTIYF. The CDR3, as DNA: TGCAGCGCAACGACAGCCTCTGGAAACACCATATATTTT.

This chain's CDR3 is CASRGGRAGGDTQYF. As DNA, the CDR3 is TGCGCCAGCAGAGGCGGGAGGGCCGGGGGAGATACGCAGTATTTT. The chain uses TRBV5-1 and TRBJ2-3; 9 nucleotides match TRBD2. Losses at the gene ends were 5 bases for V and 5 bases for J; bases not matched to a gene: 9. Germline V gene data show CDR1 as SGHRS and CDR2 as YFSETQ. The CDR3 spans 15 residues.

This clone was seen a few times. The rearrangement uses TRBV18 and TRBJ1-4; D gene unclear. This CDR3 contains 13 residues. From germline, CDR1 is KGHSH and CDR2 LQKENI. Trimming left V 6 bases short and J 6 bases short, with 11 bases between. The CDR3 loop reads CASSLALDEKLFF. For the CDR3, the DNA is TGTGCCAGCTCTTTGGCCCTGGATGAAAAACTGTTTTTT. The complete variable domain, with remaining parts taken from reference TRBV18 and TRBJ1-4, reads NAGVMQNPRHLVRRRGQEARLRCSPMKGHSHVYWYRQLPEEGLKFMVYLQKENIIDESGMPKERFSAEFPKEGPSILRIQQVVRGDSAAYFCASSLALDEKLFFGSGTQLSVL.